This TCR beta chain was identified in a study of blood T cells in healthy people across ages. The CDR3 extends over 15 amino acids. Trimming cost V 4 bases and J 0 bases, with 10 bases left between them. A few counts support this clonotype. A J-beta primer mix and a sample-barcoded 5' primer were used in a second PCR of roughly 6 to 11 cycles. MiXCR, run by TCRdb on the 5' RACE reads, gives a single entry per CDR3 protein. This table has 1.5 million or so distinct CDR3 sequences, approximately 40% appearing once. This TCR was recovered from a woman under 30 in good health. The rearrangement joins TRBV12-3 or TRBV12-4 to TRBJ1-5; D not resolved. Specimen: blood. The DNA of the CDR3 is TGTGCCAGCAGTTCCCCCCGGGGTAGCAATCAGCCCCAGCATTTT. Encoded protein: CASSSPRGSNQPQHF.